The 23 T cell receptor beta chains reported below all come from one sample, sequenced in a study of blood T cell repertoires in COVID-19. Sequencing was performed with immunoSEQ multiplex PCR; in TCRdb, only in-frame clones are kept and a portion is missing. The sample records 300,000 or so clones, 75% to 95% being singletons. The sample comprised PBMCs or T cells enriched from blood (not recorded which). The receptors originated from a woman younger than 45 who had recovered from COVID-19.

This sequence joins TRBV6-1 and TRBJ2-7, with TRBD1 matching 11 bases. V lost 2 bases and J lost 0; bases outside the gene matches: 12. The CDR3 has 19 amino acids. The germline CDR1 and CDR2 sequences are MNHNS and SASEGT. The CDR3 sequence: CASSERLPGGTGGSYEQYF. DNA for the CDR3: TGTGCCAGCAGTGAAAGGCTTCCCGGAGGGACAGGGGGCTCCTACGAGCAGTACTTC.

Turning to this clone: The junction differs from germline at one of its ends, possibly a read error. The chain recombines TRBV4-1 with TRBJ2-2; tentative D call: TRBD2 (7 bases). CDR1 and CDR2 (germline): MGHRA, YSYEKL. The CDR3 contains 15 residues. CDR3 DNA: TGCGCCCGCAGCCAAGAGGGGGGGGCGGTCGGGGAGCTGTTTTTT. This encodes CARSQEGGAVGELFF.

The chain carries TRBV27 and TRBJ2-1; 9 bases line up with TRBD2. The CDR3 runs to 15 residues. The V gene end was trimmed by 5 bases and the J gene end by 4 bases; junction bases not matched to a gene: 6. The germline CDR1 and CDR2 sequences are MNHEY and SMNVEV (reference sequence). The CDR3: CASSTGTSRYNEQFF. CDR3 nucleotides: TGTGCCAGCAGTACAGGGACTAGCAGATACAATGAGCAGTTCTTC.

The rearrangement joins TRBV3-1 (or the pseudogene TRBV3-2) to TRBJ2-3; D is uncertain. With 4 bases removed from V and 4 bases from J, the gap between germline ends came to 9 bases. Per germline, CDR1 LGHDT and CDR2 YNNKEL (reference sequence). The CDR3 sequence is 13 residues long. CDR3 protein: CASSLSDPDTQYF. CDR3 sequence (DNA): TGTGCCAGCAGCCTATCAGATCCAGATACGCAGTATTTT.

The J gene is TRBJ2-1, the V gene TRBV6-5; D uncertain. CDR3 size: 12 residues. Germline CDR1 MNHEY, CDR2 SVGAGI. Trimming removed 10 bases from V and 8 bases from J, with 15 bases in between. The CDR3 reads CATTSARHEQFF. CDR3 sequence (DNA): TGTGCCACCACCTCAGCGCGACATGAGCAGTTCTTC.

Remarks on this clone: The sample has other DNA sequences that encode this CDR3 too. The chain joins TRBV7-3 to TRBJ2-3, with 7 bases matching TRBD2. This CDR3 has 15 residues. Germline assignment: CDR1 SGHTA and CDR2 FQGTGA. V was clipped by 1 base and J by 0 bases; unmatched bases: 1. The CDR3 loop reads CASSLSGGSTDTQYF. The CDR3 DNA sequence: TGTGCCAGCAGCTTAAGCGGGGGAAGCACAGATACGCAGTATTTT.

This chain links TRBV2 with TRBJ1-1, with D possibly TRBD1 on 5 matching bases. The length of the CDR3 is 14 residues. V lost 8 bases and J lost 1, with 14 bases in between. Germline CDR1 reads SNHLY; CDR2 reads FYNNEI. The chain's CDR3 is CASHLGGKNTEAFF. The CDR3 DNA reads as TGTGCCAGCCACCTCGGGGGGAAGAACACTGAAGCTTTCTTT.

The chain recombines TRBV28 with TRBJ2-7; the match to TRBD1 covers 7 bases. The CDR3 length is 13 residues. Germline-derived CDR1 and CDR2 are MDHEN and SYDVKM. Losses at the gene ends were 6 bases for V and 2 bases for J; bases not matched to a gene: 4. CDR3 protein: CASSGTAPYEQYF. The CDR3 DNA sequence: TGTGCCAGCAGCGGGACAGCGCCCTACGAGCAGTACTTC.

This chain uses TRBV10-1 with TRBJ1-6, with 9 bases lining up with TRBD1. Trimming at V came to 4 bases and at J to 9 bases, leaving 4 bases not matched to a gene. CDR1 and CDR2 (germline): WNHNN, SYGVQD (reference sequence). The CDR3 runs to 14 residues. The CDR3 sequence: CASSVDRGGSPLHF. The DNA for the CDR3 is TGCGCCAGCAGTGTGGACAGGGGAGGTTCACCCCTCCACTTT.

The V and J genes are TRBV28 and TRBJ1-2; a possible D gene is TRBD1 (6 bases). Germline loops: CDR1 MDHEN, CDR2 SYDVKM. V lost 3 bases to trimming and J lost 1 base, with 24 bases between them. This CDR3 has 19 amino acids. CDR3 in amino acids: CASSLFLLLNRALNYGYTF. The CDR3 DNA follows: TGTGCCAGCAGTTTGTTCTTATTACTCAACAGGGCTCTTAACTATGGCTACACCTTC.

This chain connects TRBV4-1 to TRBJ2-2, with D possibly matching TRBD2 (6 bases). Germline V gene data show CDR1 as MGHRA and CDR2 as YSYEKL. Between the trimmed V and J ends, which lost 1 base and 5 bases, there was a span of 17 bases. The CDR3 spans 17 residues. This chain's CDR3 is CASSQGVGGRRTGELFF. CDR3 in DNA: TGCGCCAGCAGCCAAGGGGTCGGAGGGAGACGGACCGGGGAGCTGTTTTTT.

The rearrangement uses TRBV7-9 and TRBJ2-7; D is perhaps TRBD2 (5 bases). Looked up from germline, CDR1 is SEHNR and CDR2 is FQNEAQ (reference sequence). CDR3 length equals 15 residues. Trimming stripped 1 base from V and 0 bases from J, with 10 bases between. The DNA of the CDR3 is TGTGCCAGCAGCTTAGATCCGGGGAGCTCCTACGAGCAGTACTTC. Protein product: CASSLDPGSSYEQYF.

The chain joins TRBV4-2 to TRBJ2-1; unclear D gene. V was trimmed by 4 bases and J by 8 bases, leaving 15 bases between them. Germline CDR1 reads LGHNA; CDR2 reads YNFKEQ. The CDR3 is 14 residues long. The CDR3 spells CASSPRFGFHEQFF. The CDR3 DNA reads TGTGCCAGCAGCCCAAGATTCGGGTTCCATGAGCAGTTCTTC.

This chain uses TRBV7-2 with TRBJ2-1; 13 positions match TRBD2. The J segment lost 6 bases and the V segment lost 7 bases, leaving 6 bases of the junction unmatched. Germline values: CDR1 SGHTA, CDR2 FQGNSA. CDR3 length: 15 residues. The CDR3 protein is CASILLAGGGNEQFF. The CDR3 DNA reads TGTGCCAGCATCCTACTAGCGGGAGGGGGCAATGAGCAGTTCTTC.

The chain has TRBV2 and TRBJ1-3; D not resolved. The germline CDR1 and CDR2 sequences are SNHLY and FYNNEI. CDR3 length equals 15 residues. The V and J ends lost 3 bases and 2 bases respectively, with 11 bases between them. DNA for the CDR3: TGTGCCAGCAGTGACGGTCAGGTCGCTGGAAACACCATATATTTT. This encodes CASSDGQVAGNTIYF.

This sequence joins TRBV5-6 and TRBJ2-7; 9 bases align to TRBD1. This CDR3 region has 17 residues. The V segment lost 1 base and the J segment 1 base; nucleotides outside the gene matches: 9. Germline CDR1 is SGHDT and CDR2 is YYEEEE. CDR3 in amino acids: CASSLIGTGKGSYEQYF. The CDR3 nucleotides are TGTGCCAGCAGCTTGATCGGGACAGGGAAAGGGTCCTACGAGCAGTACTTC.

This clone appeared once. This rearrangement joins TRBV4-3 to TRBJ1-4, with a possible D match to TRBD1 (5 bases). Germline values: CDR1 LGHNA, CDR2 YSLEER. The CDR3 has 16 residues. V lost 0 bases to trimming and J lost 0 bases, with 8 bases between them. CDR3 sequence reads: CASSQDGGATNEKLFF. The CDR3 nucleotides read TGCGCCAGCAGCCAAGATGGAGGGGCAACTAATGAAAAACTGTTTTTT.

CDR3 residues: CASRPGRGEKLFF. CDR3 sequence (DNA): TGTGCCAGTCGCCCCGGAAGGGGTGAAAAACTGTTTTTT. V and J are TRBV19 and TRBJ1-4; TRBD1 might be the D (5 bases). The V and J ends lost 8 bases and 7 bases respectively, with 14 bases between them. The germline V gene encodes CDR1 LNHDA and CDR2 SQIVND (reference sequence). The CDR3 has 13 amino acids.

Ten or more counts support this clone. The chain has TRBV19 and TRBJ1-5; the D gene is possibly TRBD1 (5 bases). The V end lost 0 bases, the J end lost 4 bases, and 10 bases lay between the germline ends. The CDR3 covers 15 residues. CDR1 LNHDA and CDR2 SQIVND come from the germline V gene (reference sequence). CDR3: CASSIDPRANQPQHF. The CDR3 DNA is TGTGCCAGTAGTATAGATCCCAGGGCGAATCAGCCCCAGCATTTT.

CDR3 sequence (DNA): TGTGCCACCAGCAGTCGGACTAGCGGGAGTGGAGCAGATACGCAGTATTTT. Protein sequence: CATSSRTSGSGADTQYF. V usage is TRBV15 and J usage is TRBJ2-3; 13 positions agree with TRBD2. Germline CDR1 LNHNV, CDR2 YYDKDF (reference sequence). The length of the CDR3 is 17 residues. After removal of 3 bases from V and 4 bases from J, the junction contained 7 bases not matched to a gene.

The chain has TRBV7-8 and TRBJ2-1; the D gene is possibly TRBD2 (6 bases). Trimming cost V 2 bases and J 2 bases, with 13 bases left between them. The CDR3 spans 16 residues. Per germline, CDR1 SGHVS and CDR2 FQNEAQ. The CDR3 region has the DNA TGTGCCAGCAGCTTAAGGCTAGCGACCACCTACAATGAGCAGTTCTTC. Protein sequence: CASSLRLATTYNEQFF.

The chain recombines TRBV28 with TRBJ2-5; TRBD2 aligns across 8 bases. Germline CDR1 is MDHEN and CDR2 is SYDVKM. CDR3 length equals 14 residues. The trim removed 4 bases at V and 3 bases at J, leaving 4 bases unmatched. The CDR3 protein is CASSSRREEETQYF. Here the CDR3 DNA reads TGTGCCAGCAGTTCCCGGCGGGAGGAAGAGACCCAGTACTTC.

This clone has a single count. Here the CDR3 DNA reads TGTGCCAGCAGCAGGGGACTAGCGGGAGCCCCCTACGAGCAGTACTTC. Amino acid sequence: CASSRGLAGAPYEQYF. V usage is TRBV14 and J usage is TRBJ2-7; 14 bases line up with TRBD2. The CDR3 consists of 16 residues. Per germline, CDR1 SGHDN and CDR2 FVKESK. V lost 5 bases, J lost 2 bases, and 5 bases stayed unmatched. The full variable domain, completed using reference TRBV14 and TRBJ2-7, is EAGVTQFPSHSVIEKGQTVTLRCDPISGHDNLYWYRRVMGKEIKFLLHFVKESKQDESGMPNNRFLAERTGGTYSTLKVQPAELEDSGVYFCASSRGLAGAPYEQYFGPGTRLTVT.